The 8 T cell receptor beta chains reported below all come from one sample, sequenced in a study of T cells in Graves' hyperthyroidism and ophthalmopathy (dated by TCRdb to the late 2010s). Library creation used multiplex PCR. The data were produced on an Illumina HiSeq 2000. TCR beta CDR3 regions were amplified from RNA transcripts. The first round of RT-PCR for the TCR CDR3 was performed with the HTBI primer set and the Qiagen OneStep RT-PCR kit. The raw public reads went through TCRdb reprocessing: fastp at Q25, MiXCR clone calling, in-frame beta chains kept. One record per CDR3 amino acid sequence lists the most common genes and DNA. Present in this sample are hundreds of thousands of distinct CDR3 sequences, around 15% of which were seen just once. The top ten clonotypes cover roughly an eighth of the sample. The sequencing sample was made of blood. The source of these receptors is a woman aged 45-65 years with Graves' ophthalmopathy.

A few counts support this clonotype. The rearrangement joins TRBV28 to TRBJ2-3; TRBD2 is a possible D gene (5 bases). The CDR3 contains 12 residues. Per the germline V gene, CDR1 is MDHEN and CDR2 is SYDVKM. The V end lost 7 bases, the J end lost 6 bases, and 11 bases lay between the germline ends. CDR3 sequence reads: CASKVTGDTQYF. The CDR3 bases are TGTGCCAGCAAAGTTACGGGGGATACGCAGTATTTT.

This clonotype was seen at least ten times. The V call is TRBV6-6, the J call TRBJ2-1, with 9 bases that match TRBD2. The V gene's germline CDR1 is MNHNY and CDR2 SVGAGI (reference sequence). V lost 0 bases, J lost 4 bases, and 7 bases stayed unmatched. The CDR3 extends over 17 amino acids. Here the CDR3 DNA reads TGTGCCAGCAGTTACTCGGGGCTAGCGGGACTTTACAATGAGCAGTTCTTC. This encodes CASSYSGLAGLYNEQFF.

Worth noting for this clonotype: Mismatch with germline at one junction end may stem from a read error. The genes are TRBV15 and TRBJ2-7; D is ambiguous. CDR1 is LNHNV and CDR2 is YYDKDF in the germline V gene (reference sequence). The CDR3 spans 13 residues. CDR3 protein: CATNRDAGYEQYF. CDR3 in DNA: TGTGCCACCAACAGAGATGCCGGCTACGAGCAGTACTTC.

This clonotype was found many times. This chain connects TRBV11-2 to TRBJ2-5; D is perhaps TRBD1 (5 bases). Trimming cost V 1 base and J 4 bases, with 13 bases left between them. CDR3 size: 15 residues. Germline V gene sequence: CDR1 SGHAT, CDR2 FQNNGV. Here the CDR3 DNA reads TGTGCCAGCAGCTTAGCTCAGGGAATGACAGAGACCCAGTACTTC. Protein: CASSLAQGMTETQYF.

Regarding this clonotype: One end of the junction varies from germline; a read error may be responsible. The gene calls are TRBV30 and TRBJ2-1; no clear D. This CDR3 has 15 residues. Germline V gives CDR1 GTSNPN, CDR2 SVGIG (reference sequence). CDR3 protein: CAWSVDGSSCNEQFF. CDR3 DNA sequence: TGTGCCTGGAGTGTAGATGGTAGCTCCTGCAATGAGCAGTTCTTC.

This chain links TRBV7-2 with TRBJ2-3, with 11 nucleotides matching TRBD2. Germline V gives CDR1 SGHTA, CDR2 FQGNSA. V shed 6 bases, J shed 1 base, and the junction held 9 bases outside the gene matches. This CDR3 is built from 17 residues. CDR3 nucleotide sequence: TGTGCCAGCAGTCCTACTAGCGGGAGAGGGGGCACAGATACGCAGTATTTT. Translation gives CASSPTSGRGGTDTQYF.

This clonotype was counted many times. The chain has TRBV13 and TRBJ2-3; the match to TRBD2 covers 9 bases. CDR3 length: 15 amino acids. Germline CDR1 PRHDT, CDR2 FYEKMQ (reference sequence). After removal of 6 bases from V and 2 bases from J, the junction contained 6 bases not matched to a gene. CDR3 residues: CASRGTSLFTDTQYF. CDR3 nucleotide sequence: TGTGCCAGCAGGGGGACTAGCCTTTTCACAGATACGCAGTATTTT.

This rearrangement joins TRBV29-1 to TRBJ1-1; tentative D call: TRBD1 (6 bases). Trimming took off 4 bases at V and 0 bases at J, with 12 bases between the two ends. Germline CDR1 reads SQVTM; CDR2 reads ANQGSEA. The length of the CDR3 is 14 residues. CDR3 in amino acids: CSVVGAGMNTEAFF. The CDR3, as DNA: TGCAGCGTTGTGGGGGCAGGGATGAACACTGAAGCTTTCTTT.